Each of the 9 T cell receptor beta chains below was sequenced from the same sample in a study of monozygotic twins with inflammatory bowel disease. Reprocessing the 5' RACE reads, TCRdb reports a single entry for every CDR3 protein and omits DNA. The listing contains approximately 150,000 distinct CDR3 sequences. The sequencing sample was made of blood. The receptors stem from a human donor with ulcerative colitis or Crohn's disease, or a healthy co-twin of an affected twin (not recorded which).

The chain employs TRBV27 and TRBJ1-6. The CDR3 totals 13 residues. Germline V CDR1 and CDR2: MNHEY, SMNVEV (reference sequence). This chain's CDR3 is CASTKVYNSPLHF.

Here the CDR3 reads CASSDRRRDRTQYF. The chain links TRBV25-1 to TRBJ2-5. This CDR3 spans 14 amino acids. CDR1 is MGHDK and CDR2 is SYGVNS in the germline V gene.

The chain joins TRBV5-1 to TRBJ2-2. In germline, CDR1 is SGHRS, CDR2 YFSETQ. This CDR3 is 12 amino acids long. The CDR3 reads CASSLGAGELFF.

Here the CDR3 reads CSASNRAEQYF. The chain carries TRBV20-1 and TRBJ2-7. The CDR3 contains 11 residues. From germline, CDR1 is DFQATT and CDR2 SNEGSKA (reference sequence).

The chain joins TRBV5-6 to TRBJ1-1; lacking DNA, the TRBD1 call made by TCRdb goes unchecked. The length of the CDR3 is 17 residues. Germline V gene data show CDR1 as SGHDT and CDR2 as YYEEEE. CDR3 protein: CASSLIGFGGADTEAFF. Filled out from reference TRBV5-6 and TRBJ1-1, the complete variable domain reads DAGVTQSPTHLIKTRGQQVTLRCSPKSGHDTVSWYQQALGQGPQFIFQYYEEEERQRGNFPDRFSGHQFPNYSSELNVNALLLGDSALYLCASSLIGFGGADTEAFFGQGTRLTVV.

The chain recombines TRBV20-1 with TRBJ2-7; TCRdb designates TRBD1, a call that cannot be tested without DNA. Germline CDR1 is DFQATT and CDR2 is SNEGSKA (reference sequence). CDR3 size: 14 residues. The CDR3 spells CSARLSRGGDEQYF.

The chain is built from TRBV10-2 and TRBJ2-1; the D gene TCRdb calls, TRBD2, cannot be checked with no DNA. CDR3 length equals 15 residues. The V gene's germline CDR1 is WSHSY and CDR2 SAAADI. The CDR3 reads CASRIGRRLVDEQFF.

The chain is built from TRBV20-1 and TRBJ2-2. This CDR3 spans 17 amino acids. Germline V gene data show CDR1 as DFQATT and CDR2 as SNEGSKA (reference sequence). This CDR3 reads CSASHFNLRRNTGELFF.

The V gene is TRBV30, the J gene TRBJ2-3. The CDR3 spans 17 residues. Germline V gene data show CDR1 as GTSNPN and CDR2 as SVGIG (reference sequence). The CDR3 loop reads CAWSVLGTFPYTDTQYF.